What follows describes a single T cell receptor (beta chain). Which antigen it targets is not known. Base qualities are missing; no much larger clone stands one base away. The entry originates in a study of T cells in Graves' hyperthyroidism and ophthalmopathy (dated by TCRdb to about 2019). Broadly, across the study: Peripheral blood samples were taken at the time of initial diagnosis, prior to any treatment. A discovery cohort of around 100 patients, fewer than 50 with Graves' ophthalmopathy and fewer than 65 with stable Graves' hyperthyroidism, was used to find distinguishing TCR V-J signatures. Prospective prediction of ophthalmopathy was tested in an independent validation cohort consisting of fewer than 20 hyperthyroidism patients and more than 15 patients who later progressed to ophthalmopathy. The 85 to 100 discovery patients were randomly split 7:3 into training and test sets. The study also compared thyroid tissue and blood T-cell repertoires from several Graves' hyperthyroidism patients. Once sampling was done, hyperthyroidism patients were given methimazole at a starting dose of 30 mg daily, whereas ophthalmopathy patients were given high-dose intravenous methylprednisolone. TCR Vbeta CDR3 sequencing of 130 to 150 peripheral blood samples (roughly 43 ophthalmopathy, 75 or so hyperthyroidism and roughly 17 progressor patients) is reported in the paper.

CDR1 SGHTA and CDR2 FQGNSA were looked up in the germline V gene. The junction carries 14 bases between V and J, which are trimmed by 1 base and 0 bases respectively. From cysteine to phenylalanine, the CDR3 is 17 amino acids long. Solely the CDR3 DNA is kept, with 51 bases framed from the first base. Stable Graves' hyperthyroidism was defined as no progression to ophthalmopathy during 18 months of follow-up. Hyperthyroidism patients were newly diagnosed, with disease duration under 2 months, and aged 18 to 65 years. Patients with uncontrolled infections, other autoimmune diseases, pregnancy or lactation were excluded. Diagnoses were established on the basis of clinical symptoms, serum thyroxine and TRAb, thyroid ultrasound, and orbital computed tomography. PBMCs were separated from approximately 10 ml of fresh peripheral blood using Ficoll-Paque density gradient centrifugation. Total RNA was extracted using Trizol reagent, and RNA quality was assessed on an Agilent 2100 Bioanalyzer.

Study-wide findings and limitations: No statistical method was used to fix the sample size in advance, and group allocation was not hidden from the investigators. In validation, the model predicted progression to ophthalmopathy with 55% to 71% sensitivity and roughly 75% specificity, a median of around six months before onset. Most expanded thyroid clonotypes (frequency above 0.001) were also detected in blood, a finding suggesting that blood repertoires may reflect thyroid immune responses. Ophthalmopathy was separated from stable hyperthyroidism by a 13 V-J signature model, with about 86% sensitivity and roughly 81% specificity obtained in cross-validation and 80%/75% obtained in testing.

The TCR beta CDR3 regions were amplified from the RNA transcripts. The first round of RT-PCR for the TCR CDR3 was performed with the HTBI primer set and the Qiagen OneStep RT-PCR kit. The libraries were constructed in a second round of multiplex PCR and then size-selected and purified. Paired-end sequencing of the libraries was performed with 100 bp reads on an Illumina HiSeq2000. From the authors' description of their analysis: Raw data were processed with SOAPnuke, discarding reads with adapters, uncalled bases, mean Phred below 15, or no exact constant-primer or identifier match. High-quality paired reads were merged with COPE v1.2.5, and unique nucleotide sequences were defined as clonotypes. Clonotypes were aligned to IMGT TRBV, TRBD and TRBJ reference segments using MiTCR v1.1. Analysis was restricted to V-J combinations with a frequency above 0.0001, which covered roughly 99% of repertoires. A TCS score was defined as the ratio between F50 (clonal expansion) and ExV (chaos), using BLOSUM62-based TCRdist between CDR3 peptides within each V-J. Welch's t-statistics and random forest reduced just over 500 V-J features to 10 to 15, which were used in a naive Bayes classifier (R e1071). TCRdb's own reprocessing of the public reads used fastp at Q25 and MiXCR and kept productive beta chains. Entries that share a CDR3 protein sequence are merged under the most common genes and DNA. The V and J calls and clone size are TCRdb's, not the authors'. Present in this sample are about 320,000 distinct CDR3 sequences, roughly 15% of which were seen just once. Approximately 35% of the sample is in the top ten clones.

The V and J genes are TRBV7-2 and TRBJ2-3; the D gene is perhaps TRBD2, on 6 matching bases. The specimen sequenced was blood. The receptor was isolated from a man aged 25-40 years with Graves' hyperthyroidism. The base sequence is TGTGCCAGCAGCTTAGTAGGCGGGGACCTGAGCACAGATACGCAGTATTTT. It translates to CASSLVGGDLSTDTQYF. Supplemented by the reference TRBV7-2 and TRBJ2-3 proteins around the CDR3, the complete variable domain is GAGVSQSPSNKVTEKGKDVELRCDPISGHTALYWYRQSLGQGLEFLIYFQGNSAPDKSGLPSDRFSAERTGGSVSTLTIQRTQQEDSAVYLCASSLVGGDLSTDTQYFGPGTRLTVL.